The rows below give T cell receptor beta chains drawn from one sample of a study of cytomegalovirus exposure and HLA in healthy donors. The data were produced by immunoSEQ multiplex PCR, yet TCRdb's version contains in-frame clones alone and is incomplete. The sample carries approximately 50,000 clones, around 90% recorded once. Input material: PBMCs. The receptors stem from a woman aged 25 to 45 in good health and CMV-seronegative. The CDR3 runs from the conserved cysteine through the conserved F or W. A D gene is named only where the DNA matches it firmly. The size field is filled for only some rows; it gives once, few, many or a size class.

V gene	D gene	clone size	J gene	CDR3 protein	CDR3 DNA
TRBV10-3	TRBD2	-	TRBJ2-3	CAISEWGGGSMADTQYF	TGTGCCATCAGTGAATGGGGCGGCGGGAGCATGGCAGATACGCAGTATTTT
TRBV5-1	-	-	TRBJ2-7	CASSAGQTYEQYF	TGCGCCAGCAGCGCCGGACAGACCTACGAGCAGTACTTC
TRBV6-5	TRBD1	-	TRBJ1-2	CASRGRDSLRYGYTF	TGTGCCAGCAGGGGTAGGGACAGTCTCCGCTATGGCTACACCTTC
TRBV5-4	TRBD1	-	TRBJ2-3	CASSQRTGYARTDTQYF	TGTGCCAGCAGCCAGAGGACAGGCTACGCCCGCACAGATACGCAGTATTTT
TRBV5-1	-	-	TRBJ1-4	CASSAYGLGEKLFF	TGCGCCAGCAGCGCCTACGGGTTGGGTGAAAAACTGTTTTTT
TRBV11-3	TRBD2	-	TRBJ2-1	CASGLTSGGGLDEQFF	TGCGCCAGCGGACTGACTAGCGGGGGAGGGCTTGATGAGCAGTTCTTC
TRBV5-5	-	once	TRBJ2-7	CASSLVGSSYEQYF	TGTGCCAGCAGCTTGGTCGGGAGCTCCTACGAGCAGTACTTC
TRBV9	TRBD1	-	TRBJ2-7	CASSAGTGGASHEQYF	TGTGCCAGCAGCGCCGGGACAGGGGGAGCTAGCCACGAGCAGTACTTC
TRBV4-1	TRBD1	-	TRBJ1-2	CASSHPGQGDYGYTF	TGCGCCAGCAGCCATCCGGGACAGGGGGACTATGGCTACACCTTC
TRBV30	-	-	TRBJ1-3	CAWSVLRLKAGNTIYF	TGTGCCTGGAGTGTACTGAGGTTGAAGGCTGGAAACACCATATATTTT
TRBV7-2	-	-	TRBJ1-2	CASSLKGGGYTF	TGTGCCAGCAGCTTAAAGGGCGGGGGCTACACCTTC
TRBV29-1	-	-	TRBJ2-3	CSASQGPTDTQYF	TGCAGCGCCAGCCAGGGCCCCACAGATACGCAGTATTTT
TRBV18	TRBD1	-	TRBJ2-7	CASSLRQGPYEQYF	TGTGCCAGCTCCCTCAGACAGGGCCCCTACGAGCAGTACTTC
TRBV5-1	TRBD2	-	TRBJ2-2	CASSMGLAGAGELFF	TGCGCCAGCAGCATGGGACTAGCGGGAGCCGGGGAGCTGTTTTTT
TRBV5-8	-	-	TRBJ1-5	CASSLLRYSNQPQHF	TGTGCCAGCAGCCTTCTACGCTATAGCAATCAGCCCCAGCATTTT
TRBV2	-	-	TRBJ2-5	CASSEGWRRGNQETQYF	TGTGCCAGCAGTGAAGGGTGGCGAAGGGGAAACCAAGAGACCCAGTACTTC
TRBV18	TRBD1	-	TRBJ1-2	CASSRQGADYGYTF	TGTGCCAGCTCCCGACAGGGGGCGGACTATGGCTACACCTTC
TRBV27	TRBD2	-	TRBJ2-7	CATMGLAVDYEQYF	TGTGCCACTATGGGACTAGCGGTGGACTACGAGCAGTACTTC
TRBV9	-	-	TRBJ1-1	CASSAGSGGTEAFF	TGTGCCAGCAGCGCCGGATCCGGGGGAACTGAAGCTTTCTTT
TRBV27	-	-	TRBJ2-7	CATGGGGVGYEQYF	TGTGCCACCGGAGGGGGAGGGGTAGGGTACGAGCAGTACTTC
TRBV10-3	-	-	TRBJ1-1	CAISARHRVAEAFF	TGTGCCATCAGTGCGAGACACCGTGTGGCTGAAGCTTTCTTT
TRBV10-3	-	-	TRBJ1-1	CATRQDDLNTEAFF	TGTGCCACCCGACAGGACGACCTGAACACTGAAGCTTTCTTT
TRBV27	TRBD2	-	TRBJ2-5	CASALAGEWETQYF	TGTGCCAGCGCTCTAGCGGGAGAATGGGAGACCCAGTACTTC
TRBV5-6	TRBD1	-	TRBJ2-3	CASSILTGSTQYF	TGTGCCAGCAGCATACTGACAGGGTCTACGCAGTATTTT
TRBV6-6	-	-	TRBJ1-4	CASSLGAGLLFF	TGTGCCAGCAGTTTAGGGGCAGGGCTACTGTTTTTT
TRBV18	TRBD2	-	TRBJ2-1	CASSPTLIAGGEQFF	TGTGCCAGCTCACCGACTCTAATAGCGGGAGGTGAGCAGTTCTTC
TRBV18	-	few	TRBJ1-5	CASSAAGQGQPQHF	TGTGCCAGCTCAGCTGCAGGGCAAGGTCAGCCCCAGCATTTT
TRBV6-5	TRBD1	-	TRBJ1-2	CASSYSWGTGGGGYTF	TGTGCCAGCAGTTACTCGTGGGGGACAGGGGGAGGTGGCTACACCTTC
TRBV7-9	-	-	TRBJ1-2	CASSHDRYGYTF	TGTGCCAGCAGCCACGACAGGTATGGCTACACCTTC
TRBV9	-	-	TRBJ2-5	CASSVSTETQYF	TGTGCCAGCAGCGTCTCTACAGAGACCCAGTACTTC
TRBV25-1	-	-	TRBJ1-1	CASTIRGGTEAFF	TGTGCCAGCACAATCCGGGGTGGAACTGAAGCTTTCTTT
TRBV19	-	-	TRBJ1-5	CASTGRGNSNQPQHF	TGTGCCAGTACGGGGCGGGGAAATAGCAATCAGCCCCAGCATTTT
TRBV30	-	-	TRBJ1-5	CAWSVSDRGGPQHF	TGTGCCTGGAGTGTAAGTGACCGAGGAGGGCCCCAGCATTTT
TRBV7-8	TRBD1	-	TRBJ2-2	CASSYEGANTGELFF	TGTGCCAGCAGCTATGAGGGGGCCAACACCGGGGAGCTGTTTTTT
TRBV11-2	-	-	TRBJ2-3	CASSLDQGADPQATDTQYF	TGTGCCAGCAGCTTAGACCAGGGTGCGGACCCGCAGGCCACAGATACGCAGTATTTT
TRBV11-3	-	-	TRBJ2-1	CASSLDGAASSYNEQFF	TGTGCCAGCAGCTTAGATGGGGCGGCTAGCTCCTACAATGAGCAGTTCTTC
TRBV7-2	TRBD1	few	TRBJ1-2	CASTLTGGGYGYTF	TGTGCCAGCACACTCACAGGGGGCGGGTATGGCTACACCTTC
TRBV10-3	-	-	TRBJ2-1	CAISDIPGQTLEQFF	TGTGCCATCAGTGATATACCCGGACAGACCCTAGAGCAGTTCTTC
TRBV7-9	TRBD1	-	TRBJ2-2	CASSKATGANTGELFF	TGTGCCAGCAGTAAAGCGACAGGGGCGAACACCGGGGAGCTGTTTTTT
TRBV19	-	-	TRBJ2-5	CASSRTEKETQYF	TGTGCCAGTAGTAGGACAGAGAAAGAGACCCAGTACTTC
TRBV15	-	-	TRBJ1-1	CATKRSVNTEAFF	TGTGCCACCAAGAGATCCGTGAACACTGAAGCTTTCTTT
TRBV6-6	TRBD2	-	TRBJ2-1	CASSNPGTSGSKQFF	TGTGCCAGCAGTAACCCTGGGACTAGCGGGAGTAAGCAGTTCTTC